This T cell receptor (beta chain) was retrieved from a study of CD8+CD57+ T cells in acquired aplastic anemia (dated by TCRdb to 2016 to 2018). Study-level background: Extracted DNA from sorted CD4+ and CD8+ cells averaged approximately 3 ug, ranging from roughly 0.2 to 30 ug. A CD8+CD57+ expansion meant a frequency higher than the mean frequency seen in healthy subjects.

The investigation overall reported the following: CD8+ Simpson's diversity did not differ significantly between patients and healthy controls (P=0.060). Although around 30 CD8+ CDR3 sequences were shared by patients and controls, these sequences appeared highly expressed in patients and within the immunodominant clones of patients.

Expansion of CD8+CD57+ cells had been shown by flow cytometry in the patients chosen for sequencing. All patients had severe acquired aplastic anemia diagnosed by International Study of Aplastic Anemia and Agranulocytosis and Camitta criteria. At the time blood was sampled, none of the patients had received any therapy. TCR repertoires of sorted CD4+ and CD8+ blood T cells from severe aplastic anemia patients and healthy subjects were deep-sequenced in the study. Patients were enrolled in the USA under clinicaltrials.gov protocols 00001620, 01623167, 00001397, 00071045, 00081523 and 00961064. Ficoll-Paque density gradient centrifugation was used to isolate peripheral blood mononuclear cells. CD4+ and CD8+ T cells were sorted by FACS or magnetic beads before DNA extraction. Regarding this clonotype: Its antigen is not yet known. Nothing much larger sits one base from this clone, and base qualities are not available.

V ends up 3 bases short and J 9 bases short, with an unmatched junction base count of 5. The CDR3 spans 14 residues, from the cysteine through the phenylalanine. The read is trimmed to its CDR3 DNA, 42 bases read in frame from base 1. CDR1 SGHAT and CDR2 FQNNGV are derived from the germline V gene. Profiling of TCR beta VDJ combinations and CDR3 sequences used genomic DNA as the template. An Illumina HiSeq 2000 was used for TCR repertoire sequencing. On the authors' methods: TRBV/TRBJ rearrangement plots, CDR3 size and DJ length profiles, and Simpson's diversity index were used to evaluate the repertoires. The immunodominant clone was defined as the most abundant DNA sequence in deep sequencing data. CDR3 amino acid sequences were checked for sharing between subjects and were compared against published repertoires and the VDJdb database. Through fastp at Q25 and MiXCR, TCRdb rebuilt clones from the public reads, retaining in-frame beta chains. A single entry per CDR3 protein holds the most common genes and DNA from its merged rows. TCRdb's processing, not the authors', yielded these V and J calls. In this sample the table shows 170,000 or so distinct CDR3 sequences, 45% to 55% of which occur a single time. Together, the top ten hold 30% to 40% of the sample.

This receptor was taken from a human donor with aplastic anemia. Recombination connected TRBV11-2 to TRBJ2-1, with 10 central nucleotides matching TRBD2. Sequencing input: sorted CD4+, CD8+, or CD8+CD57+ T cells (not recorded which) from PBMCs. The DNA reads as follows: TGTGCCAGCAGCTTTAGCGGGGGGTCAGGTGAGCAGTTCTTC. The translation is CASSFSGGSGEQFF.